Each of the 30 T cell receptor beta chains below was sequenced from the same sample in a study of OX40 agonist ivuxolimab in advanced cancers. This table comes from immunoSEQ multiplex PCR, and its TCRdb copy is limited to in-frame clones, with some not included. The data contain about 36,000 clones, around 77% of them singletons. Material: CD4+ or CD8+ T cells sorted from blood, obtained in a trial of the OX40 agonist ivuxolimab. Receptors were obtained from an adult with an advanced solid tumor such as melanoma, head and neck, liver or kidney cancer.

This chain joins TRBV19 and TRBJ2-7, with D perhaps TRBD1 (6 bases). The germline V gene has CDR1 LNHDA and CDR2 SQIVND (reference sequence). V was clipped by 6 bases and J by 1 base, with 10 bases between them. This CDR3 contains 13 residues. CDR3 nucleotides: TGTGCCAGTAGCGTCGGACAGTCCTACGAGCAGTACTTC. Its translation is CASSVGQSYEQYF.

The chain employs TRBV29-1 and TRBJ2-7; D might be TRBD1 (5 bases). The CDR3 contains 15 residues. Looked up from germline, CDR1 is SQVTM and CDR2 is ANQGSEA. Trimming cost V 4 bases and J 2 bases, with 18 bases left between them. Here the CDR3 reads CSVGSGQGMAYEQYF. The CDR3 DNA sequence: TGCAGCGTTGGGTCTGGGCAGGGAATGGCCTACGAGCAGTACTTC.

J is TRBJ1-2 and V is TRBV28; D is ambiguous. V was shortened by 7 bases and J by 2 bases, with 11 bases between the two germline ends. This CDR3 contains 13 residues. In germline, CDR1 is MDHEN, CDR2 SYDVKM. Written as DNA, the CDR3 is TGTGCCAGCACCTTTGGCGGGAACTATGGCTACACCTTC. This gives the protein CASTFGGNYGYTF.

V and J are TRBV4-1 and TRBJ1-2; TRBD1 agrees at 9 bases. CDR1 is MGHRA and CDR2 is YSYEKL in the germline V gene. Losses at the gene ends were 4 bases for V and 4 bases for J; bases not matched to a gene: 10. This CDR3 is 16 amino acids long. The CDR3 DNA reads TGCGCCAGCAGCCTATACCGGGACAGGGATAGCTATGGCTACACCTTC. Protein: CASSLYRDRDSYGYTF.

The chain carries TRBV6-6 and TRBJ1-5; no clear D. The V gene's germline CDR1 is MNHNY and CDR2 SVGAGI (reference sequence). The CDR3 has 14 residues. The V and J ends lost 0 bases and 12 bases respectively, with 15 bases between them. CDR3 coding DNA: TGTGCCAGCAGTTACTCTGGGCAGGAGCCCTGCCAGCATTTT. Translating it yields CASSYSGQEPCQHF.

The chain uses TRBV7-8 and TRBJ2-7; D is perhaps TRBD2 (5 bases). The CDR3 is 15 residues long. The germline gives CDR1 SGHVS, CDR2 FQNEAQ. V was trimmed by 5 bases and J by 0 bases, leaving 14 bases between them. CDR3 sequence reads: CASSLGRGDSYEQYF. CDR3 nucleotide sequence: TGTGCCAGCAGCCTAGGACGGGGAGACTCCTACGAGCAGTACTTC.

This clone was detected once. This sequence joins TRBV2 and TRBJ2-1; 10 positions match TRBD2. CDR3 length equals 16 residues. Germline V gene lookup returns CDR1 SNHLY and CDR2 FYNNEI. J gave up 2 bases and V 2 bases, and 3 bases lay outside the gene matches. CDR3 sequence reads: CASSETAGGPYNEQFF. The CDR3 nucleotides are TGTGCCAGCAGTGAAACAGCGGGGGGGCCCTACAATGAGCAGTTCTTC. Full variable domain (rest looked up from reference TRBV2 and TRBJ2-1): EPEVTQTPSHQVTQMGQEVILRCVPISNHLYFYWYRQILGQKVEFLVSFYNNEISEKSEIFDDQFSVERPDGSNFTLKIRSTKLEDSAMYFCASSETAGGPYNEQFFGPGTRLTVL.

The chain is built from TRBV2 and TRBJ2-7; TRBD2 aligns across 7 bases. CDR3 length: 17 residues. From germline, CDR1 is SNHLY and CDR2 FYNNEI. V lost 4 bases and J lost 2; bases outside the gene matches: 14. CDR3 DNA sequence: TGTGCCAGCAGTGTACAGGTCGGGATAGCGGGTACCTACGAGCAGTACTTC. Encoded protein: CASSVQVGIAGTYEQYF.

The V call is TRBV19, the J call TRBJ1-1; 7 nucleotides line up with TRBD1. Per germline, CDR1 LNHDA and CDR2 SQIVND (reference sequence). This CDR3 contains 19 residues. J lost 0 bases, V lost 6 bases, and 19 bases had no gene match. CDR3: CASSHLGTVADPLNTEAFF. CDR3 sequence (DNA): TGTGCCAGTAGCCACCTCGGGACAGTCGCGGACCCCTTGAACACTGAAGCTTTCTTT.

V is TRBV28 and J is TRBJ1-1; 7 nucleotides line up with TRBD1. J was trimmed by 5 bases and V by 1 base; bases with no gene match: 13. Germline CDR1 and CDR2: MDHEN and SYDVKM. The CDR3 is 17 residues long. In DNA form, the CDR3 reads TGTGCCAGCAGTTTATCACTATGGGGACAGTTAGTTACTGAAGCTTTCTTT. Translated, it gives CASSLSLWGQLVTEAFF.

The chain uses TRBV6-6 and TRBJ1-2; D may be TRBD1 (5 bases). Looked up from germline, CDR1 is MNHNY and CDR2 is SVGAGI (reference sequence). Trimming took 1 base from V and 1 from J, leaving 10 bases between them. This CDR3 contains 15 residues. The CDR3 region is CASSYLGVHNYGYTF. The CDR3 DNA follows: TGTGCCAGCAGTTACTTAGGGGTTCATAACTATGGCTACACCTTC.

The rearrangement joins TRBV4-2 to TRBJ1-5, with D unresolved. V was cut by 0 bases and J by 0 bases, with 12 bases left in between. Germline V lookup: CDR1 LGHNA, CDR2 YNFKEQ. CDR3 length: 17 residues. The CDR3 reads CASSQEGIEYSNQPQHF. The CDR3 DNA reads as TGTGCCAGCAGCCAAGAAGGTATAGAATATAGCAATCAGCCCCAGCATTTT.

Comments on this clone: This likely comes from a read error, as the CDR3 has no conserved phenylalanine or tryptophan at its end. This rearrangement joins TRBV4-2 to TRBJ2-4, with TRBD1 identical over 9 bases. J was trimmed by 6 bases and V by 2 bases; bases with no gene match: 8. CDR1 LGHNA and CDR2 YNFKEQ come from the germline V gene. There are 16 residues in the CDR3. The CDR3 protein is CASSQSQGAQGNIQYL. The DNA for the CDR3 is TGTGCCAGCAGCCAATCACAGGGGGCGCAAGGAAACATTCAGTACCTC.

This clone came up once. The chain joins TRBV15 to TRBJ2-2, with D possibly TRBD1 on 6 matching bases. There are 14 residues in the CDR3. Germline CDR1 and CDR2: LNHNV and YYDKDF (reference sequence). V was cut by 0 bases and J by 5 bases, with 7 bases left in between. CDR3 sequence: CATSREGATGELFF. As DNA, the CDR3 is TGTGCCACCAGCAGAGAGGGGGCTACCGGGGAGCTGTTTTTT. The variable domain in full, with the rest retrieved from reference TRBV15 and TRBJ2-2, is DAMVIQNPRYQVTQFGKPVTLSCSQTLNHNVMYWYQQKSSQAPKLLFHYYDKDFNNEADTPDNFQSRRPNTSFCFLDIRSPGLGDTAMYLCATSREGATGELFFGEGSRLTVL.

This sequence joins TRBV5-4 and TRBJ2-7, with D possibly TRBD2 on 5 matching bases. The ends were cut back, 4 bases at V and 2 bases at J, with 16 bases in the middle. The CDR3 extends over 15 amino acids. Germline CDR1 SGHNT, CDR2 YYREEE (reference sequence). The CDR3 DNA sequence: TGTGCCAGCAGCCTCGGAGGACGCCCAGCCTACGAGCAGTACTTC. Its protein is CASSLGGRPAYEQYF.

This chain uses TRBV19 with TRBJ2-7; no clear D gene. The CDR3 consists of 14 residues. The germline V and J ends were trimmed by 5 bases and 7 bases, with 18 bases remaining between them. The V gene's germline CDR1 is LNHDA and CDR2 SQIVND (reference sequence). The CDR3 DNA is TGTGCCAGTAGTCCGTTCGTCTCAGCTTGGGAGCAGTACTTC. Translated: CASSPFVSAWEQYF.

V and J are TRBV16 and TRBJ2-7; 7 bases line up with TRBD2. Germline CDR1 and CDR2: KGHSY and FQNENV. With V trimmed by 9 bases and J by 0 bases, 8 bases remained unmatched. There are 14 residues in the CDR3. DNA for the CDR3: TGTGCCAGTTCCTACGCTAGCGGCTCCTACGAGCAGTACTTC. Its translation is CASSYASGSYEQYF.

The J gene is TRBJ2-2, the V gene TRBV28; D is ambiguous. The length of the CDR3 is 15 residues. Germline V gene data show CDR1 as MDHEN and CDR2 as SYDVKM. V lost 1 base and J 5 bases, leaving 11 bases between the germline ends. This CDR3 reads CASSLSGFGTGELFF. In DNA, the CDR3 is TGTGCCAGCAGTTTATCTGGGTTTGGAACCGGGGAGCTGTTTTTT. Filled out from reference TRBV28 and TRBJ2-2, the complete variable domain reads DVKVTQSSRYLVKRTGEKVFLECVQDMDHENMFWYRQDPGLGLRLIYFSYDVKMKEKGDIPEGYSVSREKKERFSLILESASTNQTSMYLCASSLSGFGTGELFFGEGSRLTVL.

This rearrangement joins TRBV28 to TRBJ1-1; maybe TRBD1 (6 bases). CDR3 length equals 16 residues. Trimming removed 5 bases from V and 1 base from J, with 17 bases in between. In germline, CDR1 is MDHEN, CDR2 SYDVKM. CDR3 amino acids: CASSPWTEGENTEAFF. In DNA, the CDR3 is TGTGCCAGCAGTCCCTGGACAGAGGGGGAGAACACTGAAGCTTTCTTT.

This rearrangement joins TRBV19 to TRBJ2-5; possible D gene TRBD2, 5 bases. This CDR3 has 15 residues. Germline CDR1 is LNHDA and CDR2 is SQIVND (reference sequence). V lost 1 base to trimming and J lost 2 bases, with 11 bases between them. The chain's CDR3 is CASSIVGANQETQYF. CDR3 bases: TGTGCCAGTAGTATAGTGGGAGCGAATCAAGAGACCCAGTACTTC.

The chain uses TRBV29-1 and TRBJ2-5; D is tentatively TRBD1 or TRBD2 (6 bases each). V gave up 6 bases and J gave up 7 bases, with 18 bases separating them. The CDR3 covers 13 residues. Germline V gene data show CDR1 as SQVTM and CDR2 as ANQGSEA. CDR3 amino acids: CSVPPTQGGTQYF. The DNA for the CDR3 is TGCAGCGTACCCCCTACACAGGGAGGGACCCAGTACTTC.

J is TRBJ2-1 and V is TRBV2, with 8 bases identical to TRBD2. With 4 bases clipped from V and 0 bases from J, the junction kept 2 bases outside the gene matches. CDR1 is SNHLY, CDR2 FYNNEI, per germline. CDR3 length: 15 residues. CDR3 region: CASSVAGFSYNEQFF. CDR3 in DNA: TGTGCCAGCAGTGTAGCGGGATTCTCCTACAATGAGCAGTTCTTC.

The chain joins TRBV28 to TRBJ2-1, with TRBD2 matching over 9 bases. The V and J ends lost 7 bases and 8 bases, in that order; junction bases with no gene match: 12. Germline CDR1 reads MDHEN; CDR2 reads SYDVKM. The CDR3 sequence is 15 residues long. The CDR3 nucleotides are TGTGCCAGCATCTCGGGGACTAGCCTTTTGGATGAGCAGTTCTTC. Protein product: CASISGTSLLDEQFF.

This chain uses TRBV7-3 with TRBJ1-2; D remains ambiguous. V was clipped by 3 bases and J by 8 bases, with 13 bases between them. CDR3 length: 13 amino acids. CDR1 and CDR2 (germline): SGHTA, FQGTGA. As DNA, the CDR3 is TGTGCCAGCAGCTTCATTGACCGTGGCGGCTACACCTTC. This sequence encodes CASSFIDRGGYTF.

V and J are TRBV28 and TRBJ2-7; D gene uncertain. The germline V gene has CDR1 MDHEN and CDR2 SYDVKM. Trimming took 6 bases from V and 5 from J, leaving 20 bases between them. The length of the CDR3 is 15 residues. In nucleotides, the CDR3 is TGTGCCAGCAGCGAGCAGGACGGGCGTGGGAACGAGCAGTACTTC. Its protein product is CASSEQDGRGNEQYF. Together with reference TRBV28 and TRBJ2-7, the CDR3 gives the full variable domain: DVKVTQSSRYLVKRTGEKVFLECVQDMDHENMFWYRQDPGLGLRLIYFSYDVKMKEKGDIPEGYSVSREKKERFSLILESASTNQTSMYLCASSEQDGRGNEQYFGPGTRLTVT.

The V and J genes are TRBV7-9 and TRBJ2-5; the D gene could be TRBD1 or TRBD2 (5 bases each). This CDR3 region has 13 residues. Germline V gene data show CDR1 as SEHNR and CDR2 as FQNEAQ (reference sequence). Deletions cut 1 base from V and 2 bases from J, with 5 bases between. The CDR3 is CASSLGGQETQYF. In DNA, the CDR3 is TGTGCCAGCAGCTTAGGGGGGCAAGAGACCCAGTACTTC.

This rearrangement joins TRBV6-6 to TRBJ2-7; D not certain. Between the trimmed V and J ends, which lost 1 base and 4 bases, there was a span of 8 bases. Germline V gene sequence: CDR1 MNHNY, CDR2 SVGAGI (reference sequence). This CDR3 region has 13 residues. CDR3: CASSYLVGYEQYF. Here the CDR3 DNA reads TGTGCCAGCAGTTACTTGGTGGGGTACGAGCAGTACTTC.

The gene calls are TRBV19 and TRBJ1-1; D not certain. This CDR3 has 13 amino acids. Trimming removed 1 base from V and 1 base from J, with 4 bases in between. Germline V CDR1 and CDR2: LNHDA, SQIVND (reference sequence). The CDR3 loop is CASSIAANTEAFF. In DNA form, the CDR3 reads TGTGCCAGTAGTATAGCAGCGAACACTGAAGCTTTCTTT.

The chain links TRBV5-1 to TRBJ1-2; 8 bases line up with TRBD1. The ends lost 0 bases at V and 3 bases at J; junction bases unmatched: 4. The CDR3 has 15 amino acids. Germline CDR1 SGHRS, CDR2 YFSETQ. CDR3 sequence reads: CASSLEGQAYYGYTF. The DNA of the CDR3 is TGCGCCAGCAGCTTGGAGGGACAGGCCTACTATGGCTACACCTTC.

The chain links TRBV7-9 to TRBJ2-2; 13 nucleotides match TRBD2. The CDR3 sequence is 19 residues long. V dropped 5 bases and J dropped 1; count of bases not matched to a gene: 10. Germline V gene lookup returns CDR1 SEHNR and CDR2 FQNEAQ (reference sequence). The CDR3 DNA follows: TGTGCCAGCAGCACTATCACGGGACTAGCGGGACTGAACACCGGGGAGCTGTTTTTT. This translates into CASSTITGLAGLNTGELFF.